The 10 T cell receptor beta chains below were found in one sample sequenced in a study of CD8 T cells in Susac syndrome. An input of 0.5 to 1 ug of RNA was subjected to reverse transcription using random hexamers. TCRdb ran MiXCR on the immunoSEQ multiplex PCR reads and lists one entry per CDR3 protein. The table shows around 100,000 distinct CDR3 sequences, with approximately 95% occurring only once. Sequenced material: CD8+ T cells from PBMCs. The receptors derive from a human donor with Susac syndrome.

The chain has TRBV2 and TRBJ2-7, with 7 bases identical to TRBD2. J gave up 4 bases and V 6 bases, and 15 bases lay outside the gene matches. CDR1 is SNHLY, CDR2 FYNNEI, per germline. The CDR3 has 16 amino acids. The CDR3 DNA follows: TGTGCCAGCAGCGAAACCCCGGAGCGGGGCCGGTACGAGCAGTACTTC. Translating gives CASSETPERGRYEQYF.

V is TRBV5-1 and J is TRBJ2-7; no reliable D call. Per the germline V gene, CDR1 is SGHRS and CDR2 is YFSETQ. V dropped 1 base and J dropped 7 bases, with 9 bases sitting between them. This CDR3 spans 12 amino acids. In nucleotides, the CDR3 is TGCGCCAGCAGCTTGTTTGTGGGGGAGCAGTACTTC. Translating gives CASSLFVGEQYF.

The DNA of the CDR3 is TGCAGTGCATCGACAGGGAGAGCAACTGAAGCTTTCTTT. Translation gives CSASTGRATEAFF. The chain uses TRBV20-1 and TRBJ1-1; TRBD1 matches 7 bases. Germline V gene data show CDR1 as DFQATT and CDR2 as SNEGSKA (reference sequence). The CDR3 has 13 residues. After removal of 6 bases from V and 5 bases from J, the junction contained 9 bases not matched to a gene.

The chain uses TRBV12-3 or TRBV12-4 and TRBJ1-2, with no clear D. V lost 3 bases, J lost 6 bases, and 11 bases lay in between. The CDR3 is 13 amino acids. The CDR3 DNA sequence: TGTGCCAGCAGTTTGGGCGAAACCAATGGCTACACCTTC. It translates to CASSLGETNGYTF.

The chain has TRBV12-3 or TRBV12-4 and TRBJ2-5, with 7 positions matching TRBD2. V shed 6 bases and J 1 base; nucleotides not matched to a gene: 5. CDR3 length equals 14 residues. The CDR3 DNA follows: TGTGCCAGCAGCCCTCGGACTAGCCAAGAGACCCAGTACTTC. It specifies CASSPRTSQETQYF.

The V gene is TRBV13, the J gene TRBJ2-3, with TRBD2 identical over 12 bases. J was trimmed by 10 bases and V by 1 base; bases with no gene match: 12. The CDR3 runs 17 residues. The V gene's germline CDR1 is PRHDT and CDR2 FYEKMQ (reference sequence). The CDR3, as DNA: TGTGCCAGCAGCTTAGAGCTAGCGGGGGGGACTACAGTGGCGCAGTATTTT. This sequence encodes CASSLELAGGTTVAQYF.

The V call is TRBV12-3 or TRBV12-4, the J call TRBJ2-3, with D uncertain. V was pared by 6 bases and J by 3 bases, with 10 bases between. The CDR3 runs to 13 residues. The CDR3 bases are TGTGCCAGCAGGGGTAGTGGAACAGATACGCAGTATTTT. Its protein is CASRGSGTDTQYF.

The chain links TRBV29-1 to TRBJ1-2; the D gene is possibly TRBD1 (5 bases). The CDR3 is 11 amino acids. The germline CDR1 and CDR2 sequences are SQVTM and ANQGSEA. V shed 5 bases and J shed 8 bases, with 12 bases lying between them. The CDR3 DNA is TGCAGCGTTCAAATCAGGGACGGCTACACCTTC. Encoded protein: CSVQIRDGYTF.

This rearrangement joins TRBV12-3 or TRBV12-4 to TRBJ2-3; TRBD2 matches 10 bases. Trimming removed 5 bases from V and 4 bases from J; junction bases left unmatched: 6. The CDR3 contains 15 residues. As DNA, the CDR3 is TGTGCCAGCAGTGAGGGACTAGCGAGTGCAGATACGCAGTATTTT. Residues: CASSEGLASADTQYF.

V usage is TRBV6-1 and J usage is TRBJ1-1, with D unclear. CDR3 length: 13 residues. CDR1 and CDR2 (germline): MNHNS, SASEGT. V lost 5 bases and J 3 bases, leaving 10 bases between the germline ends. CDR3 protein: CASSTTHYTEAFF. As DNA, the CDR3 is TGTGCCAGCAGTACGACACATTACACTGAAGCTTTCTTT.